A selection of T cell receptor beta chains follows, all from one sample in a study of blood T cell repertoires in COVID-19. Using immunoSEQ multiplex PCR, the repertoire was profiled, and TCRdb retains in-frame clones only, with some absent. The sample includes 300,000 to 400,000 clones, over 75% of them seen just once. Material: peripheral blood. Receptors were obtained from a human donor in a cohort sampled during active COVID-19. Both conserved end residues are part of each CDR3. A D gene is named only where the DNA matches it firmly. A row's size may be missing; if present it is once, few, many or a size class.

d_call	clone_size	v_call	j_call	cdr3_nt	cdr3_aa
-	-	TRBV6-5	TRBJ2-4	TGTGCCAGCAGCCTACAGGGTCCCAAAAACATTCAGTACTTC	CASSLQGPKNIQYF
-	once	TRBV12-3/TRBV12-4	TRBJ2-1	TGTGCCAGCAGTTTTGAGGTAGATGAGCAGTTCTTC	CASSFEVDEQFF
-	-	TRBV6-5	TRBJ1-2	TGTGCCAGCAGTTTCCTTCGGACGGGGACTGGCGGCTACACCTTC	CASSFLRTGTGGYTF
-	-	TRBV25-1	TRBJ2-7	TGTGCCAGCAGTGCCCCAGGGGTCCCCTACGAGCAGTACTTC	CASSAPGVPYEQYF
-	-	TRBV2	TRBJ1-1	TGTGCCAGCAGTGTTGTGGGGAGGCTCGCTTTCTTT	CASSVVGRLAFF
-	-	TRBV3-1/TRBV3-2	TRBJ2-1	TGTGCCAGCAGCCCGAGGGGGTCCGAGCAGTTCTTC	CASSPRGSEQFF
-	-	TRBV7-2	TRBJ2-1	TGTGCCAGCAGCTTACGGGGAACCTACAATGAGCAGTTCTTC	CASSLRGTYNEQFF
TRBD1	-	TRBV11-3	TRBJ1-1	TGTGCCAGCAGCTTTGGGCAGGGGGACAATGAAGCTTTCTTT	CASSFGQGDNEAFF
TRBD2	-	TRBV27	TRBJ2-2	TGTGCCAGCAGTTTACGGCTAGCGGGGGTTCCCGGGGAGCTGTTTTTT	CASSLRLAGVPGELFF
-	-	TRBV5-1	TRBJ2-7	TGCGCCAGCAGCTTGCGGAGCACTGGCTCCTACGAGCAGTACTTC	CASSLRSTGSYEQYF
TRBD2	-	TRBV6-5	TRBJ2-3	TGTGCCAGCAGCCGTAGCGGGGGGCAGAGGGCTACGCAGTATTTT	CASSRSGGQRATQYF
TRBD2	-	TRBV11-2	TRBJ2-3	TGTGCCAGCAGCTCGCGGGGGGCGCAGTATTTT	CASSSRGAQYF
-	-	TRBV24-1	TRBJ2-4	TGTGCCACCAGTGATCACGACAGCCCGGCCATTCAGTACTTC	CATSDHDSPAIQYF
-	-	TRBV5-4	TRBJ2-7	TGTGCCAGCAGCCCGGACAGCTTTTACGAGCAGTACTTC	CASSPDSFYEQYF
-	once	TRBV6-5	TRBJ2-7	TGTGCCAGCAGGGAGGGTTTTCGGTACGAGCAGTACTTC	CASREGFRYEQYF
-	-	TRBV30	TRBJ1-1	TGTGCCTGGAAACGGGACACTAACACTGAAGCTTTCTTT	CAWKRDTNTEAFF
-	-	TRBV29-1	TRBJ1-1	TGCAGCGTGCGCGGTCTACCGGGAGACACTGAAGCTTTCTTT	CSVRGLPGDTEAFF
TRBD1	-	TRBV15	TRBJ1-5	TGTGCCACCAGCAACCCCACAGGGGGTGGCAATCAGCCCCAGCATTTT	CATSNPTGGGNQPQHF
TRBD1	once	TRBV3-1/TRBV3-2	TRBJ1-2	TGTGCCAGCAGCCAAAGGGACAGACATAACTATGGCTACACCTTC	CASSQRDRHNYGYTF
-	few	TRBV3-1/TRBV3-2	TRBJ1-5	TGTGCCAGCAGCCAAGATCTTGGGGCCCTGCATTTT	CASSQDLGALHF
-	-	TRBV7-3	TRBJ1-1	TGTGCCAGCAGCTCAGGACAGCTCACTGAAGCTTTCTTT	CASSSGQLTEAFF
TRBD2	-	TRBV9	TRBJ2-7	TGTGCCAGCAGCGTATTGAATAGCGGGGATGAGCAGTACTTC	CASSVLNSGDEQYF
-	-	TRBV5-4	TRBJ1-1	TGTGCCAGCAGCTTGGCCGACCAGGGCACTGAAGCTTTCTTT	CASSLADQGTEAFF
-	-	TRBV5-4	TRBJ1-6	TGTGCCAGCAGCCTACAGGAGATTAATTCACCCCTCCACTTT	CASSLQEINSPLHF
-	-	TRBV7-3	TRBJ2-3	TGTGCCAGCAGAGGACAGTCCTCAGATACGCAGTATTTT	CASRGQSSDTQYF
-	-	TRBV7-9	TRBJ2-5	TGTGCCAGCAGCCCCCCTGAAGAGACCCAGTACTTC	CASSPPEETQYF
-	-	TRBV27	TRBJ2-3	TGTGCCAGCAGTTCCGACAGGAGTTTAACAGATACGCAGTATTTT	CASSSDRSLTDTQYF
-	-	TRBV27	TRBJ1-6	TGTGCCAGCAGTTTACAGGGGTTCTCACCCCTCCACTTT	CASSLQGFSPLHF
-	-	TRBV30	TRBJ2-1	TGTGCCTGGAGCCTCCAGGATTACAATGAGCAGTTCTTC	CAWSLQDYNEQFF
TRBD1	-	TRBV29-1	TRBJ1-2	TGCAGCGTCGACCAACTACAGGGGGCCTATGGCTACACCTTC	CSVDQLQGAYGYTF
TRBD1	-	TRBV29-1	TRBJ1-6	TGCAGAGGGGAAGGACAGGACCTAAGCTCCTATAATTCACCCCTCCACTTT	CRGEGQDLSSYNSPLHF
-	-	TRBV6-2/TRBV6-3	TRBJ2-1	TGTGCCAGCAGCAAATCGGGTGCCGAGCAGTTCTTC	CASSKSGAEQFF
TRBD1	few	TRBV10-3	TRBJ2-1	TGTGCCATCAGGGTGACAGGGGGATTAGGCAATGAGCAGTTCTTC	CAIRVTGGLGNEQFF